This T cell receptor (beta chain) originates from a study of Ad26.COV2.S vaccination and SARS-CoV-2 variants. Sequencing used immunoSEQ multiplex PCR; TCRdb keeps in-frame clones, though not all of them. The repertoire includes roughly 330,000 clones, under 90% of them detected once, and about 5% sits in the top ten. Concerning this clone: Its specificity is unknown.

The J segment lost 9 bases and the V segment lost 1 base, leaving 2 bases of the junction unmatched. There are 12 residues in the CDR3. The treatment denotes: about 20 received Ad26.COV2.S at low or high dose, single or two shots; several received placebo; per-sample allocation not given. Repertoires come from day 63 after the first vaccine or placebo injection. Study findings and constraints: Substantial breadth was reported for post-vaccination spike-specific CD8+ and CD4+ T cells. Recipients of either vaccine or placebo displayed similar breadth of non-spike TCRs. From the TCR breadth and depth analyses, total T cell responses may have been underestimated.

The source material was peripheral blood, sampled in a trial of Ad26.COV2.S vaccine versus placebo. The V call is TRBV12-3 or TRBV12-4, the J call TRBJ2-5; 7 bases line up with TRBD2. This sequence originates from a person between 18 and 65 years old who received the Ad26.COV2.S COVID-19 vaccine or a placebo. Here the CDR3 reads CASSLEAGPQYF. CDR3 nucleotides: TGTGCCAGCAGTTTAGAAGCGGGACCCCAGTACTTC.